This T cell receptor (beta chain) comes out of a study of human thymus T cells. Trimming cost V 4 bases and J 6 bases, with 14 bases left between them. Germline CDR1 is MNHNS and CDR2 is SASEGT. The CDR3 is 14 amino acids. Measured with immunoSEQ multiplex PCR; TCRdb has only the in-frame clones, and not every one. The table shows roughly 60,000 clones, with about 93% occurring only once. This chain links TRBV6-1 with TRBJ2-3; tentative D call: TRBD1 (5 bases). The sequenced sample consisted of blood. This receptor was obtained from a boy in the first two years of life with a congenital heart defect but otherwise immunologically healthy. CDR3 in DNA: TGTGCCAGCAGTGTCTACAGGTTAAAGGATACGCAGTATTTT. This translates into CASSVYRLKDTQYF.